The 19 T cell receptor beta chains in this list originate from one sample, sequenced in a study of vaccination and CD4 T cells after COVID-19. Cultured CD4+ T cells had their DNA profiled by the Oncomine TCR Beta short-read assay. TCRdb processed the PCR reads anew with MiXCR; each CDR3 protein has one entry. The sample has under 25,000 distinct CDR3 sequences; approximately 22% are singletons. This sample's treatment: approximately 10-day PBMC culture with coronavirus spike peptide pools or control peptides (ViraFEST assay). These receptors have no identified antigens. Sequences were obtained from cultured CD4+ T cells from blood. The receptors originated from a human donor with COVID-19.

The J gene is TRBJ1-2, the V gene TRBV11-1, with D uncertain. Germline V gives CDR1 SGHAT, CDR2 FQDESV (reference sequence). The CDR3 runs to 15 residues. V lost 2 bases, J lost 6 bases, and 16 bases lay in between. Written as DNA, the CDR3 is TGTGCCAGCAGCTTACGGACTCACGGAAGGGATGGCTACACCTTC. Translating it yields CASSLRTHGRDGYTF.

This clonotype appeared a few times. The rearrangement links TRBV7-2 to TRBJ1-4; 7 bases agree with TRBD1. V was clipped by 0 bases and J by 1 base; unmatched bases: 5. The CDR3 covers 17 residues. Germline V lookup: CDR1 SGHTA, CDR2 FQGNSA. The CDR3 spells CASSLARGQGTNEKLFF. Here the CDR3 DNA reads TGTGCCAGCAGCTTAGCAAGGGGGCAGGGAACTAATGAAAAACTGTTTTTT.

V is TRBV7-9 and J is TRBJ1-6, with a weak D call TRBD1 (6 bases). CDR1 SEHNR and CDR2 FQNEAQ come from the germline V gene (reference sequence). This CDR3 spans 13 amino acids. Deletions cut 3 bases from V and 10 bases from J, with 10 bases between. Written as DNA, the CDR3 is TGTGCCAGCAGCTTTCCAGGGGTCTCACCCCTCCACTTT. The encoded protein is CASSFPGVSPLHF.

The V gene is TRBV12-3 or TRBV12-4, the J gene TRBJ1-5, with 7 bases fitting TRBD1. The CDR3 spans 14 residues. The J segment lost 3 bases and the V segment lost 3 bases, leaving 2 bases of the junction unmatched. For the CDR3, the DNA is TGTGCCAGCAGTTTGGGACAGTACAATCAGCCCCAGCATTTT. Protein product: CASSLGQYNQPQHF.

V usage is TRBV15 and J usage is TRBJ2-6; D is unclear. CDR1 is LNHNV and CDR2 is YYDKDF in the germline V gene (reference sequence). CDR3 length: 16 residues. V dropped 0 bases and J dropped 0 bases, with 6 bases sitting between them. CDR3 nucleotides: TGTGCCACCAGCAGAGACCGGTTCTCTGGGGCCAACGTCCTGACTTTC. It specifies CATSRDRFSGANVLTF.

In nucleotides, the CDR3 is TGTGCCAGCACCGAGACCTACACTGAAGCTTTCTTT. As protein: CASTETYTEAFF. V usage is TRBV7-8 and J usage is TRBJ1-1; D remains ambiguous. The CDR3 loop spans 12 amino acids. V lost 7 bases and J 3 bases, leaving 9 bases between the germline ends. CDR1 SGHVS and CDR2 FQNEAQ come from the germline V gene.

This chain uses TRBV7-2 with TRBJ2-3; 9 positions match TRBD2. CDR3 length: 16 amino acids. Germline loops: CDR1 SGHTA, CDR2 FQGNSA. The J segment lost 4 bases and the V segment lost 5 bases, leaving 10 bases of the junction unmatched. CDR3 protein: CASSPLGRGGADTQYF. The CDR3 DNA sequence: TGTGCCAGCAGCCCCCTCGGGCGGGGGGGCGCAGATACGCAGTATTTT. Together with reference TRBV7-2 and TRBJ2-3, the CDR3 gives the full variable domain: GAGVSQSPSNKVTEKGKDVELRCDPISGHTALYWYRQSLGQGLEFLIYFQGNSAPDKSGLPSDRFSAERTGGSVSTLTIQRTQQEDSAVYLCASSPLGRGGADTQYFGPGTRLTVL.

This clonotype is labeled as medium-sized. This chain connects TRBV24-1 to TRBJ1-2; 9 nucleotides match TRBD1. This CDR3 contains 16 residues. V lost 3 bases and J lost 5; bases outside the gene matches: 9. The V gene's germline CDR1 is KGHDR and CDR2 SFDVKD. CDR3 protein: CATSDVPGQGSYGYTF. The CDR3 nucleotides are TGTGCCACCAGTGATGTCCCGGGACAGGGTAGTTATGGCTACACCTTC.

This clonotype has just a few counts. The chain uses TRBV5-4 and TRBJ2-7, with TRBD2 identical over 11 bases. V gave up 3 bases and J gave up 6 bases; unmatched junction bases: 11. The CDR3 consists of 16 residues. Germline values: CDR1 SGHNT, CDR2 YYREEE (reference sequence). In DNA form, the CDR3 reads TGTGCCAGCAGCTCCGGGACTAGCGGAACGGTCTCCGAGCAGTACTTC. Its protein product is CASSSGTSGTVSEQYF.

A few counts support this clonotype. The chain combines TRBV10-3 with TRBJ2-3; D tentatively reads TRBD1 or TRBD2 (5 bases each). The CDR3 covers 18 residues. V was clipped by 6 bases and J by 6 bases, with 28 bases between them. Germline CDR1 is ENHRY and CDR2 is SYGVKD. The CDR3 loop is CAISPGTRAMKGRDTQYF. The CDR3 DNA is TGTGCCATCAGCCCCGGGACCCGAGCAATGAAAGGTCGCGATACGCAGTATTTT.

This chain joins TRBV12-3 or TRBV12-4 and TRBJ2-7; 9 bases are shared with TRBD1. The CDR3 is made up of 14 amino acids. J lost 0 bases, V lost 8 bases, and 5 bases had no gene match. CDR3 sequence (DNA): TGTGCCAGCTCCTCGACAGGGGGCTCCTACGAGCAGTACTTC. Its translation: CASSSTGGSYEQYF.

This sequence joins TRBV19 and TRBJ1-1; D gene uncertain. This CDR3 has 17 amino acids. Trimming took off 3 bases at V and 2 bases at J, with 19 bases between the two ends. Germline V gene sequence: CDR1 LNHDA, CDR2 SQIVND (reference sequence). CDR3: CASSIERVRGLNTEAFF. The CDR3 region has the DNA TGTGCCAGTAGTATTGAGAGGGTAAGAGGGTTAAACACTGAAGCTTTCTTT.

This clonotype came up a few times. The chain employs TRBV5-1 and TRBJ2-6, with a tentative D call TRBD2 (6 bases). V lost 7 bases, J lost 4 bases, and 12 bases lay in between. The germline V gene encodes CDR1 SGHRS and CDR2 YFSETQ. The CDR3 covers 14 residues. The CDR3 sequence is CASYRETGANVLTF. The DNA of the CDR3 is TGCGCCAGCTATCGGGAGACCGGGGCCAACGTCCTGACTTTC.

This clonotype was picked up a small number of times. The V call is TRBV7-9, the J call TRBJ2-6; 10 bases map to TRBD1. Germline CDR1 SEHNR, CDR2 FQNEAQ (reference sequence). The J segment lost 3 bases and the V segment lost 1 base, leaving 6 bases of the junction unmatched. The CDR3 length is 18 residues. The CDR3 region is CASSLVRTGGGGANVLTF. Here the CDR3 DNA reads TGTGCCAGCAGCTTAGTGAGGACAGGGGGAGGTGGGGCCAACGTCCTGACTTTC. The complete variable domain, with remaining parts taken from reference TRBV7-9 and TRBJ2-6, reads DTGVSQNPRHKITKRGQNVTFRCDPISEHNRLYWYRQTLGQGPEFLTYFQNEAQLEKSRLLSDRFSAERPKGSFSTLEIQRTEQGDSAMYLCASSLVRTGGGGANVLTFGAGSRLTVL.

This clonotype was detected only a few times. The gene calls are TRBV18 and TRBJ1-6, with 8 bases that match TRBD1. CDR3 length: 13 amino acids. CDR1 is KGHSH and CDR2 is LQKENI in the germline V gene. With V trimmed by 3 bases and J by 9 bases, 1 base remained unmatched. CDR3 protein: CASSPTGASPLHF. The CDR3 DNA sequence: TGTGCCAGCTCACCGACAGGGGCTTCACCCCTCCACTTT.

CDR3 in DNA: TGTGCCAGCAGGCTAGGGGCCCTCTCCTATAATTCACCCCTCCACTTT. Residues: CASRLGALSYNSPLHF. V and J are TRBV5-5 and TRBJ1-6, with D maybe TRBD1 (5 bases). Germline CDR1 and CDR2: SGHKS and YYEKEE (reference sequence). The ends were cut back, 5 bases at V and 0 bases at J, with 12 bases in the middle. The CDR3 totals 16 residues.

This clonotype has only a few counts. The rearrangement uses TRBV28 and TRBJ1-1, with no clear D. The CDR3 runs 11 residues. In germline, CDR1 is MDHEN, CDR2 SYDVKM. V was shortened by 5 bases and J by 4 bases, with 5 bases between the two germline ends. The CDR3 DNA sequence: TGTGCCAGCAGTAATCCCACTGAAGCTTTCTTT. Amino acid sequence: CASSNPTEAFF.

CDR3 in DNA: TGCGCCAGCAGCTTGGCCGGAGGGACGTACAATGAGCAGTTCTTC. Encoded protein: CASSLAGGTYNEQFF. The gene calls are TRBV5-1 and TRBJ2-1; weak D call: TRBD2 (6 bases). The CDR3 length is 15 residues. Trimming removed 0 bases at V and 4 bases at J, with 11 bases between. CDR1 and CDR2 from the germline V gene are SGHRS and YFSETQ.

The chain uses TRBV28 and TRBJ2-4; D not certain. CDR3 length: 12 amino acids. Germline V gives CDR1 MDHEN, CDR2 SYDVKM. The chain's CDR3 is CVSTSRMNIQYF. CDR3 DNA: TGTGTCAGTACATCCCGTATGAACATTCAGTACTTC.